Each of the 12 T cell receptor beta chains below was sequenced from the same sample in a study of radiation and T cells in renal cell carcinoma. Time point described: blood 4 weeks post-SBRT, at nephrectomy. The treatment denotes: 15 Gy SBRT to primary tumor, nephrectomy 4 weeks later. The method was immunoSEQ multiplex PCR; TCRdb's version includes in-frame clones alone and lacks a portion of them. The repertoire holds 60,000 to 95,000 clones, with 83% as singletons. Sample: blood, taken from a patient whose treatment included radiotherapy and nephrectomy. Receptors were obtained from a woman aged 60-70 years with renal cell carcinoma.

Points on this clone: Other nucleotide sequences from this sample produce the same CDR3. This rearrangement joins TRBV25-1 to TRBJ2-5; D uncertain. The V end lost 1 base, the J end lost 11 bases, and 17 bases lay between the germline ends. Per germline, CDR1 MGHDK and CDR2 SYGVNS. The CDR3 has 14 amino acids. The CDR3 region is CASSESGGQVAQYF. The CDR3 region has the DNA TGTGCCAGCAGTGAATCGGGCGGCCAAGTGGCTCAGTACTTC.

The chain carries TRBV11-2 and TRBJ1-2; D possibly corresponds to TRBD1 (5 bases). The germline CDR1 and CDR2 sequences are SGHAT and FQNNGV. This CDR3 has 16 residues. V lost 5 bases to trimming and J lost 0 bases, with 16 bases between them. The CDR3 region has the DNA TGTGCCAGCAGCCCTCTCGGGGGGGAAGCTAACTATGGCTACACCTTC. As protein: CASSPLGGEANYGYTF. Drawing the rest from reference TRBV11-2 and TRBJ1-2, the complete variable domain is EAGVAQSPRYKIIEKRQSVAFWCNPISGHATLYWYQQILGQGPKLLIQFQNNGVVDDSQLPKDRFSAERLKGVDSTLKIQPAKLEDSAVYLCASSPLGGEANYGYTFGSGTRLTVV.

V and J are TRBV20-1 and TRBJ1-2, with unresolved D. This CDR3 has 10 amino acids. V dropped 6 bases and J dropped 4 bases, with 6 bases sitting between them. The V gene's germline CDR1 is DFQATT and CDR2 SNEGSKA (reference sequence). CDR3 residues: CSAFSYGYTF. The CDR3 region has the DNA TGCAGTGCATTCAGCTATGGCTACACCTTC.

There are a few counts of this clone. The gene calls are TRBV9 and TRBJ2-1; D call uncertain. This CDR3 region has 15 residues. CDR1 and CDR2 from the germline V gene are SGDLS and YYNGEE. V shed 4 bases and J shed 4 bases, with 15 bases lying between them. The CDR3 bases are TGTGCCAGCAGCATAGGCGTCACAGCTTACAATGAGCAGTTCTTC. Translated, it gives CASSIGVTAYNEQFF.

V and J are TRBV19 and TRBJ1-1; D might be TRBD1 (6 bases). This CDR3 region has 13 residues. V was trimmed by 7 bases and J by 5 bases, leaving 14 bases between them. CDR1 is LNHDA and CDR2 is SQIVND in the germline V gene (reference sequence). CDR3 amino acids: CASTLGGRTEAFF. The CDR3 region has the DNA TGTGCCAGTACCCTAGGGGGGAGGACTGAAGCTTTCTTT.

The rearrangement joins TRBV27 to TRBJ1-2; perhaps TRBD1 as D (5 bases). The CDR3 runs to 15 residues. V was trimmed by 0 bases and J by 6 bases, leaving 14 bases between them. Germline CDR1 MNHEY, CDR2 SMNVEV (reference sequence). The CDR3 sequence: CASSLSRGSPDGYTF. The CDR3 DNA reads TGTGCCAGCAGTTTATCGCGGGGGAGTCCGGATGGCTACACCTTC.

V gene TRBV19 combines with J gene TRBJ2-1; 9 nucleotides line up with TRBD1. Per the germline V gene, CDR1 is LNHDA and CDR2 is SQIVND (reference sequence). The V segment lost 9 bases and the J segment 7 bases; nucleotides outside the gene matches: 7. This CDR3 is built from 13 residues. The CDR3 protein is CASMTGGGNEQFF. CDR3 coding DNA: TGTGCCAGCATGACAGGGGGTGGAAATGAGCAGTTCTTC.

V gene TRBV6-5 combines with J gene TRBJ2-1, with D hard to call. The CDR3 extends over 13 amino acids. V was clipped by 0 bases and J by 7 bases, with 7 bases between them. Germline V gene data show CDR1 as MNHEY and CDR2 as SVGAGI. The CDR3 reads CASSYSIGNEQFF. The CDR3 DNA reads TGTGCCAGCAGTTACTCGATTGGGAATGAGCAGTTCTTC.

The rearrangement uses TRBV6-4 and TRBJ1-6; 7 nucleotides match TRBD1. V dropped 6 bases and J dropped 9; count of bases not matched to a gene: 11. From germline, CDR1 is MRHNA and CDR2 SNTAGT. This CDR3 is built from 15 residues. CDR3 in amino acids: CASSARQGPSSPLHF. CDR3 DNA sequence: TGTGCCAGCAGCGCTCGACAGGGACCTAGTTCACCCCTCCACTTT.

The genes are TRBV6-6 and TRBJ1-1, with D maybe TRBD1 (5 bases). The V gene's germline CDR1 is MNHNY and CDR2 SVGAGI (reference sequence). Trimming took 7 bases from V and 5 from J, leaving 17 bases between them. The CDR3 is 14 amino acids. The CDR3 is CASTLRQKWTEAFF. CDR3 bases: TGTGCCAGCACATTGAGACAGAAATGGACTGAAGCTTTCTTT.

In its sample, this clone was seen a few times. The rearrangement uses TRBV2 and TRBJ1-1; D is possibly TRBD1 (5 bases). Trimming shortened V by 8 bases and J by 4 bases, and 20 bases separated the two germline ends. The CDR3 loop spans 15 amino acids. Germline V lookup: CDR1 SNHLY, CDR2 FYNNEI. The CDR3, as DNA: TGTGCCAGCTCTAGGGAAAGGGGAATAGGCACTGAAGCTTTCTTT. Translated: CASSRERGIGTEAFF. Using reference TRBV2 and TRBJ1-1 for the parts outside the CDR3, the full variable domain is EPEVTQTPSHQVTQMGQEVILRCVPISNHLYFYWYRQILGQKVEFLVSFYNNEISEKSEIFDDQFSVERPDGSNFTLKIRSTKLEDSAMYFCASSRERGIGTEAFFGQGTRLTVV.

This clone appeared a single time. This sequence joins TRBV5-1 and TRBJ2-5; D may be TRBD1 (6 bases). Trimming removed 0 bases at V and 5 bases at J, with 17 bases between. Germline V gene data show CDR1 as SGHRS and CDR2 as YFSETQ. CDR3 length equals 16 residues. The DNA of the CDR3 is TGCGCCAGCAGCTTGGGTTATCTCAGGGGTGGGGAGACCCAGTACTTC. This codes for CASSLGYLRGGETQYF.